Presented here are 22 T cell receptor beta chains from one specimen sequenced in a study of blood T cell repertoires in COVID-19. TCRdb keeps only in-frame clones here, not all; method: immunoSEQ multiplex PCR. The sample yields about 220,000 clones, roughly four fifths seen once. The sample was peripheral blood. All receptors derive from a woman between 65 and 79 years old with COVID-19, enrolled during active disease.

The chain links TRBV18 to TRBJ2-1, with TRBD2 as a possible D gene (5 bases). The germline V gene has CDR1 KGHSH and CDR2 LQKENI. This CDR3 comprises 14 residues. Trimming shortened V by 4 bases and J by 8 bases, and 15 bases separated the two germline ends. CDR3 amino acids: CASSLTSPLDEQFF. The CDR3 DNA reads as TGTGCCAGCTCACTCACTAGTCCTTTGGATGAGCAGTTCTTC.

The V and J genes are TRBV7-6 and TRBJ1-5; D is ambiguous. V was shortened by 5 bases and J by 3 bases, with 11 bases between the two germline ends. The CDR3 length is 14 residues. Per germline, CDR1 SGHVS and CDR2 FNYEAQ. CDR3 residues: CASSGPGFNQPQHF. For the CDR3, the DNA is TGTGCCAGCAGCGGGCCAGGATTCAATCAGCCCCAGCATTTT. The variable domain in full, with the rest retrieved from reference TRBV7-6 and TRBJ1-5, is GAGVSQSPRYKVTKRGQDVALRCDPISGHVSLYWYRQALGQGPEFLTYFNYEAQQDKSGLPNDRFSAERPEGSISTLTIQRTEQRDSAMYRCASSGPGFNQPQHFGDGTRLSIL.

J is TRBJ1-2 and V is TRBV29-1; unclear D gene. The CDR3 loop spans 14 amino acids. The ends were cut back, 4 bases at V and 7 bases at J, with 19 bases in the middle. Germline CDR1 and CDR2: SQVTM and ANQGSEA. The CDR3 bases are TGCAGCGTTGTGAAGGAGGGCGGGATTGGTGGCTACACCTTC. Translation gives CSVVKEGGIGGYTF.

The chain uses TRBV28 and TRBJ1-5, with 8 positions matching TRBD1. Germline CDR1 reads MDHEN; CDR2 reads SYDVKM. V shed 6 bases and J 1 base; nucleotides not matched to a gene: 11. The CDR3 consists of 17 residues. CDR3 sequence reads: CASRPQQGVTSNQPQHF. The DNA of the CDR3 is TGTGCCAGCAGACCACAACAGGGGGTTACGAGCAATCAGCCCCAGCATTTT.

The chain recombines TRBV15 with TRBJ1-5, with D possibly matching TRBD1 (5 bases). The germline CDR1 and CDR2 sequences are LNHNV and YYDKDF (reference sequence). The CDR3 contains 13 residues. Trimming shortened V by 6 bases and J by 1 base, and 7 bases separated the two germline ends. For the CDR3, the DNA is TGTGCCACCAGGGGGCAGAGCAATCAGCCCCAGCATTTT. Its translation: CATRGQSNQPQHF.

In the case of this clone: In the same sample, other DNA sequences code for this CDR3. V usage is TRBV28 and J usage is TRBJ1-1, with no clear D. V gave up 2 bases and J gave up 7 bases, with 5 bases separating them. The CDR3 runs to 11 residues. The germline V gene has CDR1 MDHEN and CDR2 SYDVKM. CDR3 in amino acids: CASSLELEAFF. DNA for the CDR3: TGTGCCAGCAGTTTAGAGCTTGAAGCTTTCTTT. The variable domain in full, completed from reference TRBV28 and TRBJ1-1, reads DVKVTQSSRYLVKRTGEKVFLECVQDMDHENMFWYRQDPGLGLRLIYFSYDVKMKEKGDIPEGYSVSREKKERFSLILESASTNQTSMYLCASSLELEAFFGQGTRLTVV.

The chain joins TRBV12-3 or TRBV12-4 to TRBJ2-2, with 7 bases identical to TRBD2. Germline trimming cut 5 bases from V and 6 bases from J; bases unmatched to any gene: 3. This CDR3 is 13 amino acids long. The CDR3 sequence is CASSRGGAGELFF. The DNA for the CDR3 is TGTGCCAGCAGTCGGGGAGGGGCCGGGGAGCTGTTTTTT.

The chain carries TRBV5-4 and TRBJ1-2; a weak D match, TRBD1 (6 bases). CDR3 length: 12 amino acids. V dropped 5 bases and J dropped 7 bases, with 12 bases sitting between them. Germline lookup yields CDR1 SGHNT and CDR2 YYREEE (reference sequence). The CDR3 loop reads CASRSGDPGYTF. The CDR3 DNA reads as TGTGCCAGCAGATCAGGGGATCCTGGCTACACCTTC.

The chain combines TRBV7-2 with TRBJ2-3; D might be TRBD2 (6 bases). The CDR3 covers 16 residues. CDR1 and CDR2 from the germline V gene are SGHTA and FQGNSA. V gave up 1 base and J gave up 0 bases, with 11 bases separating them. The CDR3: CASSLGSTSSTDTQYF. The CDR3 coding sequence is TGTGCCAGCAGCTTAGGATCGACTAGTAGCACAGATACGCAGTATTTT.

J is TRBJ1-1 and V is TRBV16, with 7 positions matching TRBD1. Germline assignment: CDR1 KGHSY and CDR2 FQNENV. The V and J ends lost 1 base and 1 base, in that order; junction bases with no gene match: 3. This CDR3 region has 15 residues. Here the CDR3 reads CASSQLAGGNTEAFF. CDR3 nucleotides: TGTGCCAGCAGCCAATTAGCAGGGGGGAACACTGAAGCTTTCTTT.

The J gene is TRBJ2-3, the V gene TRBV9; TRBD2 matches 9 bases. The CDR3 is 15 residues long. With V trimmed by 3 bases and J by 5 bases, 7 bases remained unmatched. The V gene's germline CDR1 is SGDLS and CDR2 YYNGEE. The CDR3 DNA reads as TGTGCCAGCAGCGCGCGGACTAGCGCTAGAGATACGCAGTATTTT. Encoded protein: CASSARTSARDTQYF.

This chain uses TRBV9 with TRBJ2-7; 13 bases match TRBD2. The V and J ends lost 2 bases and 2 bases, in that order; junction bases with no gene match: 4. This CDR3 is 16 amino acids long. Germline V gene lookup returns CDR1 SGDLS and CDR2 YYNGEE. The CDR3 DNA reads as TGTGCCAGCAGCGTGGGACTAGCGGGACTGCCCTACGAGCAGTACTTC. Protein: CASSVGLAGLPYEQYF. Variable domain in full (rest from reference TRBV9 and TRBJ2-7): DSGVTQTPKHLITATGQRVTLRCSPRSGDLSVYWYQQSLDQGLQFLIQYYNGEERAKGNILERFSAQQFPDLHSELNLSSLELGDSALYFCASSVGLAGLPYEQYFGPGTRLTVT.

This rearrangement joins TRBV21-1 to TRBJ2-4; the table assigns TRBD1, which was not confirmed against the DNA. TRBV21-1 is a recognized pseudogene. The CDR3 has 18 residues. The CDR3 protein is CASSKVGRTGLAKNIQYF. The CDR3 coding sequence is TGTGCCAGCAGCAAAGTGGGAAGGACAGGGCTAGCCAAAAACATTCAGTACTTC.

The J gene is TRBJ1-2, the V gene TRBV6-5; D possibly corresponds to TRBD1 (6 bases). CDR3 length equals 11 residues. V was pared by 6 bases and J by 12 bases, with 14 bases between. Looked up from germline, CDR1 is MNHEY and CDR2 is SVGAGI. Written as DNA, the CDR3 is TGTGCCAGCAGCAGGAGCGGGGGCGACACCTTC. It is translated as CASSRSGGDTF.

The V gene is TRBV7-2, the J gene TRBJ2-5, with D possibly TRBD2 on 5 matching bases. The germline gives CDR1 SGHTA, CDR2 FQGNSA. Trimming left V 2 bases short and J 5 bases short, with 12 bases between. The CDR3 contains 14 residues. CDR3 DNA: TGTGCCAGCAGCTTAAGGAGGCGGCAGGAGACCCAGTACTTC. This gives the protein CASSLRRRQETQYF.

The rearrangement uses TRBV2 and TRBJ1-5, with TRBD1 as a possible D gene (5 bases). Germline lookup yields CDR1 SNHLY and CDR2 FYNNEI. Trimming removed 3 bases from V and 5 bases from J, with 14 bases in between. This CDR3 spans 15 amino acids. CDR3 protein: CASSEGRGSYQPQHF. In DNA, the CDR3 is TGTGCCAGCAGTGAGGGGAGGGGTAGTTATCAGCCCCAGCATTTT.

V gene TRBV7-9 combines with J gene TRBJ1-1; D perhaps matches TRBD1 (5 bases). Germline loops: CDR1 SEHNR, CDR2 FQNEAQ (reference sequence). V lost 4 bases to trimming and J lost 8 bases, with 17 bases between them. CDR3 size: 14 residues. CDR3: CASSSNLSGGEAFF. The CDR3, as DNA: TGTGCCAGCAGCTCCAACCTCTCGGGGGGGGAAGCTTTCTTT.

The genes are TRBV2 and TRBJ2-1; 10 bases are shared with TRBD2. J was trimmed by 10 bases and V by 8 bases; bases with no gene match: 8. Per germline, CDR1 SNHLY and CDR2 FYNNEI. This CDR3 region has 13 residues. The CDR3 reads CASSSGRAREQFF. CDR3 sequence (DNA): TGTGCCAGCTCAAGCGGGAGGGCGCGGGAGCAGTTCTTC. The whole variable domain, filled in from reference TRBV2 and TRBJ2-1, reads EPEVTQTPSHQVTQMGQEVILRCVPISNHLYFYWYRQILGQKVEFLVSFYNNEISEKSEIFDDQFSVERPDGSNFTLKIRSTKLEDSAMYFCASSSGRAREQFFGPGTRLTVL.

The chain combines TRBV5-5 with TRBJ2-7, with 8 bases that match TRBD2. Unmatched junction bases numbered 6, after V lost 4 bases and J lost 0 bases. Germline CDR1 is SGHKS and CDR2 is YYEKEE (reference sequence). The CDR3 loop spans 15 amino acids. The CDR3 spells CASSPGGQSSYEQYF. The CDR3, as DNA: TGTGCCAGCAGCCCGGGGGGGCAAAGCTCCTACGAGCAGTACTTC.

This sequence joins TRBV4-3 and TRBJ1-2; the D is unclear. The CDR3 has 17 amino acids. Germline CDR1 reads LGHNA; CDR2 reads YSLEER. V was clipped by 1 base and J by 4 bases, with 19 bases between them. Here the CDR3 reads CASSQAVSGIAGYGYTF. CDR3 coding DNA: TGCGCCAGCAGCCAAGCGGTGTCGGGGATAGCGGGCTATGGCTACACCTTC.

The genes are TRBV7-9 and TRBJ1-5, with D possibly TRBD1 on 5 matching bases. V was trimmed by 5 bases and J by 9 bases, leaving 20 bases between them. The CDR3 spans 15 residues. Germline CDR1 SEHNR, CDR2 FQNEAQ (reference sequence). This chain's CDR3 is CASSPSGGTGSPQHF. The CDR3 DNA sequence: TGTGCCAGCAGCCCGTCTGGGGGGACTGGGTCGCCCCAGCATTTT.

This chain links TRBV19 with TRBJ2-5, with 10 bases matching TRBD1. The CDR3 totals 14 residues. V lost 5 bases to trimming and J lost 4 bases; unmatched junction nucleotides: 4. Germline values: CDR1 LNHDA, CDR2 SQIVND (reference sequence). In DNA form, the CDR3 reads TGTGCCAGTAGTTACGGGACAGGGGCAGAGACCCAGTACTTC. It encodes CASSYGTGAETQYF.